This T cell receptor (beta chain) was identified in a study of blood T cell repertoires in COVID-19. Overall study context: COVID-19 samples from acute and convalescent phases originated in the United States, Italy and Spain. T cells, B-cell-depleted T cells, or PBMCs supplied cDNA or gDNA.

CDR3 length: 12 residues. V was cut by 9 bases and J by 3 bases, with 12 bases left in between. Methods used by the authors: Quantification of nucleated cells was approximated via reference gene primer amplification. Produced via immunoSEQ multiplex PCR; TCRdb's table is partial and in-frame only. The V and J calls and the clone size are those of that table, but D and trimming were determined from the DNA. The sample lists about 230,000 clones; roughly 85% were seen once. Material for sequencing was peripheral blood. The sequence came from a woman aged 70-85 years with active or convalescent COVID-19. The chain links TRBV12-3 or TRBV12-4 to TRBJ2-7; perhaps TRBD1 as D (6 bases). Here the CDR3 reads CARPRGGYEQYF. For the CDR3, the DNA is TGTGCCAGGCCCAGGGGCGGCTACGAGCAGTACTTC.